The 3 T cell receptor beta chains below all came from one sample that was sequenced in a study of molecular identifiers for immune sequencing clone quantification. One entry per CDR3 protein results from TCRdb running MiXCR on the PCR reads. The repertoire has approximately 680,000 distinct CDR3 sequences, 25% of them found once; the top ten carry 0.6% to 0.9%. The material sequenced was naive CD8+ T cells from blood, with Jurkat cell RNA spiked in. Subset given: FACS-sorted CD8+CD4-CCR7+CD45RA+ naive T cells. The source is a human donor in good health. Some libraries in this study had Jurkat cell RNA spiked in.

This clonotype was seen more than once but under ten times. CDR3 residues: CASSQDQGTSGGPSTDTQYF. In DNA form, the CDR3 reads TGTGCCAGCAGCCAAGATCAGGGTACTAGCGGGGGTCCTAGCACAGATACGCAGTATTTT. The V gene is TRBV3-1, the J gene TRBJ2-3, with 11 bases identical to TRBD2. Trimming removed 0 bases from V and 0 bases from J; junction bases left unmatched: 11. Germline V CDR1 and CDR2: LGHDT, YNNKEL (reference sequence). The CDR3 is 20 amino acids.

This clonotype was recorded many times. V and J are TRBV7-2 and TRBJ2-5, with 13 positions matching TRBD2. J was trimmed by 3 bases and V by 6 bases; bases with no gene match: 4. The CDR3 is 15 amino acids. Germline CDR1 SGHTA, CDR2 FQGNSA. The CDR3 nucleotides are TGTGCCAGCAGAAGACTAGCGGGGGGAAAAGAGACCCAGTACTTC. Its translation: CASRRLAGGKETQYF.

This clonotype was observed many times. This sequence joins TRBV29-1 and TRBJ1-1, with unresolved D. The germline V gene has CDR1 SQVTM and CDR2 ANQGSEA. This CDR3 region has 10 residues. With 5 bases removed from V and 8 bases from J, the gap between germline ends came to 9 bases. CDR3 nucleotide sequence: TGCAGCGTTACTACAGCGGAAGCTTTCTTT. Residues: CSVTTAEAFF. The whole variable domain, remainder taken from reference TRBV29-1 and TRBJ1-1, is SAVISQKPSRDICQRGTSLTIQCQVDSQVTMMFWYRQQPGQSLTLIATANQGSEATYESGFVIDKFPISRPNLTFSTLTVSNMSPEDSSIYLCSVTTAEAFFGQGTRLTVV.